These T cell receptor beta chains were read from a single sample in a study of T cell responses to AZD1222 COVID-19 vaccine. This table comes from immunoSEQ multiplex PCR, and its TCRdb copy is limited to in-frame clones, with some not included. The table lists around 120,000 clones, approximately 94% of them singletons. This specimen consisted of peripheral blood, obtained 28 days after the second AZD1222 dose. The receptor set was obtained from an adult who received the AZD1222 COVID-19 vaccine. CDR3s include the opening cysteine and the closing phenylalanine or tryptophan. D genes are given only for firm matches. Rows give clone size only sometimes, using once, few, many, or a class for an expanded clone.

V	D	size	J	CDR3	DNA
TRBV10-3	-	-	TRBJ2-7	CAISESDREQYF	TGTGCCATCAGTGAGTCGGACCGCGAGCAGTACTTC
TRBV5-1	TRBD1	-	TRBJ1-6	CASSFGTDHNSPLHF	TGCGCCAGCAGCTTCGGGACAGATCATAATTCACCCCTCCACTTT
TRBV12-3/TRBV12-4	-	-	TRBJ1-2	CASSETENYGYTF	TGTGCCAGCAGCGAGACAGAGAATTATGGCTACACCTTC
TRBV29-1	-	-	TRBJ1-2	CSSRLDYGYTF	TGCAGCTCCCGTCTGGACTATGGCTACACCTTC
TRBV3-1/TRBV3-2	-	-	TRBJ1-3	CASSQSSSFSGNTIYF	TGTGCCAGCAGCCAAAGTAGTAGCTTCTCTGGAAACACCATATATTTT
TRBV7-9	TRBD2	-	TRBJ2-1	CAVRGDDEQFF	TGTGCGGTGCGGGGGGACGATGAGCAGTTCTTC
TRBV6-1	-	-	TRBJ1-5	CASSETPSQPQHF	TGTGCCAGCAGTGAAACACCAAGTCAGCCCCAGCATTTT
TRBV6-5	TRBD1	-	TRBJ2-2	CASNRQGAAGELFF	TGTGCCAGCAACCGACAGGGGGCCGCCGGGGAGCTGTTTTTT
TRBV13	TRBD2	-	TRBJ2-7	CASSRGLAEQYF	TGTGCCAGCAGCCGAGGACTAGCGGAGCAGTACTTC
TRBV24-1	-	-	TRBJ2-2	CATSDTGIGTGELFF	TGTGCCACCAGTGATACCGGGATCGGCACCGGGGAGCTGTTTTTT
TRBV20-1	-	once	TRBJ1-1	CSASPQGSMNTEAFF	TGCAGTGCTAGTCCACAGGGCTCCATGAACACTGAAGCTTTCTTT
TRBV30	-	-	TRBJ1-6	CALEGLPKRSPLHF	TGTGCCTTGGAGGGACTCCCCAAGCGGTCACCCCTCCACTTT
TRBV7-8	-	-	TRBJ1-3	CASSLGTRTGGDTIYF	TGTGCCAGCAGCTTAGGTACCCGGACGGGCGGGGACACCATATATTTT
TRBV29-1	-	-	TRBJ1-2	CSVGSVTGYTF	TGCAGCGTTGGTTCTGTGACTGGCTACACCTTC
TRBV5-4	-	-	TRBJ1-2	CASSKENSYSNYGYTF	TGTGCCAGCAGCAAAGAAAACAGCTACTCTAACTATGGCTACACCTTC
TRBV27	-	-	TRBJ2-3	CASSPGGTDTQYF	TGTGCCAGCAGTCCCGGAGGCACAGATACGCAGTATTTT
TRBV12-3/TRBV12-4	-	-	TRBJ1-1	CASSQQGFTEAFF	TGTGCCAGCAGTCAACAGGGTTTCACTGAAGCTTTCTTT
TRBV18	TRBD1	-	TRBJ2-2	CASSPGQGPTGELFF	TGTGCCAGCTCACCGGGACAGGGGCCTACCGGGGAGCTGTTTTTT
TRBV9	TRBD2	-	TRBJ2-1	CASSGSRTSGGYEQFF	TGTGCCAGCAGCGGGTCTCGGACTAGCGGGGGTTATGAGCAGTTCTTC
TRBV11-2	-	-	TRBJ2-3	CASSSDGAATDTQYF	TGTGCCAGCAGCTCGGACGGAGCCGCCACAGATACGCAGTATTTT
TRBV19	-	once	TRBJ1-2	CASSTLDLYGYTF	TGTGCCAGTAGTACTTTGGACCTCTATGGCTACACCTTC
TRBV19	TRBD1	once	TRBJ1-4	CASKTQQGAREKLFF	TGTGCCAGCAAAACCCAACAGGGGGCTCGAGAAAAACTGTTTTTT
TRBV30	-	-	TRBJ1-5	CAWSDMDLPQHF	TGTGCCTGGAGCGACATGGATTTACCCCAGCATTTT
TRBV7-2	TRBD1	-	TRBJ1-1	CASSPQTGIGTEAFF	TGTGCCAGCAGCCCTCAGACAGGGATTGGCACTGAAGCTTTCTTT
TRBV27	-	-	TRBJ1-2	CASSSGAYGYTF	TGTGCCAGCAGCTCGGGGGCCTATGGCTACACCTTC
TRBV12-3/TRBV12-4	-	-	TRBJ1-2	CASTTDLYGYTF	TGTGCCAGCACCACGGACCTCTATGGCTACACCTTC
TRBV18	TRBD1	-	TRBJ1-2	CASSPIRGHDYGYTF	TGTGCCAGCTCACCTATCAGGGGGCATGACTATGGCTACACCTTC
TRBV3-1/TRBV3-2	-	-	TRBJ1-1	CASSRLNTAAFF	TGTGCCAGCAGCAGGCTGAACACAGCTGCTTTCTTT
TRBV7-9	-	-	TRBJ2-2	CASSSHPSGELFF	TGTGCCAGCAGCTCGCACCCGTCCGGGGAGCTGTTTTTT
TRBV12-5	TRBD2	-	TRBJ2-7	CASGFGLAGGEQYF	TGTGCTAGTGGTTTCGGACTAGCGGGGGGCGAGCAGTACTTC
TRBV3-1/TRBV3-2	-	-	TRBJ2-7	CASSQDQDIGYEQYF	TGTGCCAGCAGCCAAGATCAGGACATCGGCTACGAGCAGTACTTC
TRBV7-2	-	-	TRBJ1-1	CASSLSRDTEAFF	TGTGCCAGCAGCCTGTCTCGAGACACTGAAGCTTTCTTT
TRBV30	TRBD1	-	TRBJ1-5	CAWSPGQGLQPQHF	TGTGCCTGGAGCCCGGGACAGGGTCTTCAGCCCCAGCATTTT
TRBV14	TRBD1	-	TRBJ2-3	CASSQVGKDRYTDTQYF	TGTGCCAGCAGCCAAGTAGGGAAGGACAGGTACACAGATACGCAGTATTTT
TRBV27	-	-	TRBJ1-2	CASRRTGAGDGYTF	TGTGCCAGCAGGAGAACCGGGGCCGGGGATGGCTACACCTTC
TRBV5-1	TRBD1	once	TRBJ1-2	CASSLQGGDGYTF	TGCGCCAGCAGCTTACAGGGGGGAGATGGCTACACCTTC
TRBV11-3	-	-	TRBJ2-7	CASSNRESSYEQYF	TGTGCCAGCAGCAACAGGGAATCGAGCTACGAGCAGTACTTC
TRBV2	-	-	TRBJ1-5	CASSQLGAEHQPQHF	TGTGCCAGCAGTCAACTGGGGGCAGAACATCAGCCCCAGCATTTT
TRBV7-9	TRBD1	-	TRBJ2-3	CASRSTGTTDTQYF	TGTGCCAGCAGATCGACAGGGACCACAGATACGCAGTATTTT
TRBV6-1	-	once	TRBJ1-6	CASSDGINSPLHF	TGTGCCAGCAGTGACGGGATTAATTCACCCCTCCACTTT
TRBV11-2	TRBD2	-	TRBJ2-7	CASSSRLAASYEQYF	TGTGCCAGCAGCTCCCGACTAGCGGCCTCCTACGAGCAGTACTTC
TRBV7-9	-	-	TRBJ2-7	CASSLSYEQYF	TGTGCCAGCAGCCTCTCCTACGAGCAGTACTTC
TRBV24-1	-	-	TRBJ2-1	CATSDLPGGEQFF	TGTGCCACCAGTGATTTGCCGGGCGGTGAGCAGTTCTTC
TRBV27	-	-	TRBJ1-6	CASSKQLIGSPLHF	TGTGCCAGCAGTAAACAGCTGATAGGTTCACCCCTCCACTTT
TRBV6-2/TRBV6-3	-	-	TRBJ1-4	CASSPLGGNATNEKLFF	TGTGCCAGCAGCCCGCTAGGGGGGAATGCAACTAATGAAAAACTGTTTTTT
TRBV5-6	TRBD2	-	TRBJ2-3	CASSLAVERERSSDTQYF	TGTGCCAGCAGCTTGGCCGTCGAGCGGGAGAGGTCCTCAGATACGCAGTATTTT
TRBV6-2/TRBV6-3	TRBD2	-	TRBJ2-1	CASSILAGASEQFF	TGTGCCAGCAGTATACTAGCGGGAGCTTCGGAGCAGTTCTTC
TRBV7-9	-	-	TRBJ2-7	CASSLRDIPFGEQYF	TGTGCCAGCAGCCTGAGGGACATTCCTTTTGGGGAGCAGTACTTC
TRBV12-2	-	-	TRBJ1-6	CASRCTDSANPFSYNSPLHF	TGTGCAAGTCGCTGCACTGACAGTGCCAACCCTTTCTCCTATAATTCACCCCTCCACTTT
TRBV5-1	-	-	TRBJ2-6	CASSLEQAGANVLTF	TGCGCCAGCAGCTTGGAACAGGCTGGGGCCAACGTCCTGACTTTC
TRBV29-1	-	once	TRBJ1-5	CSARWGQGNSNQPQHF	TGCAGCGCCAGGTGGGGGCAGGGGAATAGCAATCAGCCCCAGCATTTT
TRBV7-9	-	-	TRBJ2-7	CASSRISAFTYEQYF	TGTGCCAGCAGCCGAATCTCGGCTTTTACCTACGAGCAGTACTTC
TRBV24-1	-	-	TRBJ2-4	CATREATLAKNIQYF	TGTGCCACCAGAGAAGCCACTCTAGCCAAAAACATTCAGTACTTC